The 7 T cell receptor beta chains given below trace back to one sample, sequenced in a study of shared clonotypes between healthy human individuals (dated by TCRdb to the early 2020s). Receptors were amplified or captured by the immunoSEQ multiplex PCR assay. This is the immuneACCESS table as TCRdb keeps it, with only in-frame sequences that have V and J called. A part of the clones is gone; compared with another copy, unresolved V genes explain less than half, and the rest is unexplained. In this sample the table shows 400,000 to 500,000 clones, 79% of which occur a single time. Of the sample, roughly 12% is held by the ten largest clones. The source material was PBMCs. Receptors originate from a woman aged 40 to 55 in good health. Some clones in this sample may be carry-over from other donors' samples.

The chain carries TRBV5-1 and TRBJ2-1; maybe TRBD1 (7 bases). With 1 base removed from V and 6 bases from J, the gap between germline ends came to 11 bases. The germline gives CDR1 SGHRS, CDR2 YFSETQ. This CDR3 has 14 amino acids. The CDR3 loop is CASSLRQGGNEQFF. Here the CDR3 DNA reads TGCGCCAGCAGCTTGAGACAGGGAGGCAATGAGCAGTTCTTC.

The chain joins TRBV25-1 to TRBJ1-5; D is unresolved. The CDR3 spans 12 residues. Germline V gene data show CDR1 as MGHDK and CDR2 as SYGVNS. Deletions cut 5 bases from V and 4 bases from J, with 6 bases between. This CDR3 is CASSRANQPQHF. The CDR3 DNA sequence: TGTGCCAGCAGTCGGGCAAATCAGCCCCAGCATTTT. Full variable domain (remainder filled in from reference TRBV25-1 and TRBJ1-5): EADIYQTPRYLVIGTGKKITLECSQTMGHDKMYWYQQDPGMELHLIHYSYGVNSTEKGDLSSESTVSRIRTEHFPLTLESARPSHTSQYLCASSRANQPQHFGDGTRLSIL.

This clone was counted many times. This sequence joins TRBV27 and TRBJ1-5; 9 bases map to TRBD1. V gave up 5 bases and J gave up 1 base; unmatched junction bases: 3. The CDR3 covers 15 residues. The V gene's germline CDR1 is MNHEY and CDR2 SMNVEV (reference sequence). The CDR3 nucleotides are TGTGCCAGCAGTACGGGACAGGGCAGCAATCAGCCCCAGCATTTT. The encoded protein is CASSTGQGSNQPQHF.

The V gene is TRBV5-5, the J gene TRBJ2-7; D not resolved. Germline V gene sequence: CDR1 SGHKS, CDR2 YYEKEE (reference sequence). V gave up 4 bases and J gave up 0 bases, with 11 bases separating them. This CDR3 is 14 amino acids long. The CDR3: CASSEGWSSYEQYF. The CDR3 DNA is TGTGCCAGCAGCGAAGGATGGAGCTCCTACGAGCAGTACTTC.

The chain employs TRBV27 and TRBJ2-6; D gene uncertain. The CDR3 runs 12 residues. V lost 3 bases and J 12 bases, leaving 9 bases between the germline ends. Germline V CDR1 and CDR2: MNHEY, SMNVEV (reference sequence). The CDR3 loop reads CASSFSRGVLTF. CDR3 coding DNA: TGTGCCAGCAGTTTTTCACGCGGCGTCCTGACTTTC.

This chain uses TRBV11-3 with TRBJ2-1; 8 bases map to TRBD2. This CDR3 has 16 residues. Looked up from germline, CDR1 is SGHNT and CDR2 is YENEEA. V shed 4 bases, J shed 5 bases, and the junction held 10 bases outside the gene matches. The CDR3 here is CASSSRSTSAHNEQFF. The CDR3 nucleotides are TGTGCCAGCAGCTCTAGATCGACTAGCGCACACAATGAGCAGTTCTTC.

The CDR3 DNA sequence: TGTGCCAGCAGCTTGTGGGGGGTGGGACAGGGGTACGAGCAGTACTTC. This translates into CASSLWGVGQGYEQYF. This chain connects TRBV7-2 to TRBJ2-7; 10 bases fit TRBD1. This CDR3 has 16 amino acids. The germline V gene has CDR1 SGHTA and CDR2 FQGNSA. Losses at the gene ends were 3 bases for V and 4 bases for J; bases not matched to a gene: 9.